These 10 T cell receptor beta chains originate from one sample sequenced in a study of cytomegalovirus exposure and HLA in healthy donors. Libraries were prepared by immunoSEQ multiplex PCR; TCRdb keeps only in-frame clonotypes and omits some of them. The sample shows 200,000 to 250,000 clones, 85% to 95% of them seen only once. The sample was PBMCs. Receptor source: a woman under 30 in good health and CMV-seronegative.

The genes are TRBV7-6 and TRBJ1-4; 7 bases match TRBD1. Unmatched junction bases numbered 7, after V lost 2 bases and J lost 1 base. CDR3 length: 17 residues. Per germline, CDR1 SGHVS and CDR2 FNYEAQ. The CDR3 protein is CASSLTVRTGTNEKLFF. The CDR3 DNA follows: TGTGCCAGCAGCTTAACCGTCCGGACAGGAACTAATGAAAAACTGTTTTTT.

The chain links TRBV19 to TRBJ1-4; TRBD1 agrees at 9 bases. V lost 5 bases, J lost 11 bases, and 6 bases stayed unmatched. Germline V CDR1 and CDR2: LNHDA, SQIVND (reference sequence). This CDR3 has 13 amino acids. CDR3 sequence: CASSVGQGGKLFF. The CDR3 region has the DNA TGTGCCAGTAGTGTGGGACAGGGAGGGAAACTGTTTTTT.

V is TRBV7-9 and J is TRBJ1-5; 8 bases match TRBD1. Looked up from germline, CDR1 is SEHNR and CDR2 is FQNEAQ (reference sequence). The CDR3 is 14 residues long. Germline trimming cut 5 bases from V and 2 bases from J; bases unmatched to any gene: 2. In DNA form, the CDR3 reads TGTGCCAGCAGCCTGGGACAGGGCAATCAGCCCCAGCATTTT. It specifies CASSLGQGNQPQHF.

The CDR3 bases are TGTGCCAGCAGTTACTCCTCAGGGGTAGGGACTGAAGCTTTCTTT. Amino acids: CASSYSSGVGTEAFF. The J gene is TRBJ1-1, the V gene TRBV6-5; D is perhaps TRBD1 (6 bases). The CDR3 loop spans 15 amino acids. V gave up 0 bases and J gave up 5 bases, with 13 bases separating them. Per germline, CDR1 MNHEY and CDR2 SVGAGI.

This sequence joins TRBV28 and TRBJ2-7; 7 bases line up with TRBD1. V lost 6 bases, J lost 2 bases, and 10 bases stayed unmatched. The CDR3 is 15 residues long. In germline, CDR1 is MDHEN, CDR2 SYDVKM. CDR3 bases: TGTGCCAGCAGGTCATCCGGGACAGTTCCCTACGAGCAGTACTTC. This sequence encodes CASRSSGTVPYEQYF.

The rearrangement uses TRBV20-1 and TRBJ1-2; D is uncertain. V lost 7 bases and J lost 6, with 12 bases in between. The CDR3 is 11 residues long. CDR1 DFQATT and CDR2 SNEGSKA come from the germline V gene (reference sequence). The chain's CDR3 is CSGTGRNGYTF. The DNA of the CDR3 is TGCAGTGGGACGGGAAGAAATGGCTACACCTTC.

This chain uses TRBV5-3 with TRBJ2-1; 11 bases are a match to TRBD2. TRBV5-3 is an ORF for which the function is uncertain. This CDR3 comprises 16 residues. V was clipped by 4 bases and J by 6 bases; unmatched bases: 9. The CDR3 protein is CARSPLAGGLGNEQFF. CDR3 nucleotides: TGTGCCAGAAGCCCCTTAGCGGGAGGGCTGGGCAATGAGCAGTTCTTC.

The chain links TRBV2 to TRBJ1-4; D might be TRBD1 (5 bases). CDR3 length: 15 amino acids. Germline V gives CDR1 SNHLY, CDR2 FYNNEI. Trimming removed 7 bases from V and 2 bases from J, with 14 bases in between. Here the CDR3 reads CASTSRRQTNEKLFF. CDR3 sequence (DNA): TGTGCCAGCACCAGTCGGAGACAGACTAATGAAAAACTGTTTTTT.

The chain couples TRBV7-9 to TRBJ2-7; 9 bases agree with TRBD1. The CDR3 extends over 15 amino acids. Trimming removed 6 bases from V and 0 bases from J; junction bases left unmatched: 6. Germline assignment: CDR1 SEHNR and CDR2 FQNEAQ (reference sequence). For the CDR3, the DNA is TGTGCCAGCAGTTTGGGACAGGGACTCTCCTACGAGCAGTACTTC. Translated, it gives CASSLGQGLSYEQYF.

V usage is TRBV5-1 and J usage is TRBJ2-3; 8 nucleotides line up with TRBD2. J gave up 0 bases and V 4 bases, and 7 bases lay outside the gene matches. CDR3 length: 16 residues. CDR1 and CDR2 from the germline V gene are SGHRS and YFSETQ. This chain's CDR3 is CASSPTSGPSTDTQYF. The CDR3 DNA reads as TGCGCCAGCAGCCCAACTAGCGGACCTAGCACAGATACGCAGTATTTT.